The TCR beta chain under discussion was sequenced for a study of graft-versus-host responses after intestinal transplantation (dated by TCRdb to the early 2020s). Background for the entire study: Multivisceral, liver-intestinal, or isolated intestinal transplants were received by the recipients. A peak of at least 4% donor T cells among recipient peripheral blood mononuclear cells was the definition used for donor T cell macrochimerism. Rather than going through the commercial service, samples from three later patients were sequenced in-house on an Illumina MiSeq and processed with MiXCR. Alloreactive clones were identified by sequencing pre-transplant mixed lymphocyte reaction products and comparing these products with unstimulated pre-transplant donor and recipient T cells. Every recipient was given anti-thymocyte globulin induction, followed by about 3 years of maintenance tacrolimus and steroids. After intestinal transplantation, graft-versus-host and host-versus-graft alloreactive T cell clones in the graft, circulation and bone marrow were tracked using bulk TCR-beta CDR3 sequencing. The cohort enrolled fewer than 25 intestinal transplant recipients including one retransplant, and a few patients lacking pretransplant specimens were excluded. General conclusions and limits of the study: Peak levels of circulating GvH clones were associated with declines in HvG clones early after transplant. The conclusions were limited by the relatively low number and heterogeneity of the intestinal transplant patients. High GvH to HvG T cell clonal ratios were observed in the allografts of patients with donor T cell macrochimerism. GvH clones were detected in recipient bone marrow, and some appeared earlier in ileal mucosa or blood, consistent with an intestinal mucosal origin.

The CDR3 runs 13 amino acids, cysteine and phenylalanine included. The DNA shown is the 39-base CDR3, in frame from base 1. The germline V gene gives CDR1 as SGDLS and CDR2 as YYNGEE. V lost 0 bases and J lost 7 bases; the stretch between them is 10 bases long. The time point label for this specimen denotes: cells obtained before transplantation from donor or recipient. CD3+CD4+ and CD3+CD8+ populations were FACS-sorted from unstimulated pre-transplant donor and recipient cells taken from spleen or lymph nodes. Turning to this clone: The antigen it recognizes is unknown. Base qualities are not at hand, and no much larger clone is one base apart.

Preparation of the library involved the immunoSEQ multiplex PCR assay. For most patients, genomic DNA was isolated with the Qiagen DNeasy Blood and Tissue Kit and sent frozen to Adaptive Biotechnologies for TCR sequencing. For most patients, high-throughput TCR-beta CDR3 sequencing of genomic DNA was performed by Adaptive Biotechnologies. Concerning the study's data processing: Adaptive's ImmunoSEQ software was the source of the TCR sequencing data for fewer than 20 patients, while a few other patients were processed with MiXCR and VDJtools. To correct CD4 versus CD8 sorting errors, sequences present in both subsets at a frequency ratio below 5:1 were removed. CDR3 nucleotide sequences shared by donor and recipient were removed because the origin of these sequences could not be assigned. To be classed as alloreactive, a clone needed at least 2-fold expansion over unstimulated cells and a minimum CFSE-low frequency of 0.002% (template counts) or 0.001% (read counts). Mappable clones were those detected in sequenced pre-transplant spleen, lymph node, or MLR CFSE-low populations of the donor or recipient. The cumulative frequency of alloreactive clones was calculated as a percentage of all sequences, weighted by copy number. Held by TCRdb, this immuneACCESS table contains in-frame sequences only and omits some clones. Under half of the omission traces to an unresolved V gene where checked; the cause of the rest is unknown. The D gene and trimming were derived from the DNA, and the V and J assignments and clone size from that table. Within this sample are about 59,000 clones, with approximately 94% of them counted one time only. The leading ten clones occupy about 0.38% of the sample.

Rearrangement joined TRBV9 to TRBJ2-5; the D gene assignment is ambiguous. This specimen consisted of unstimulated CD4+ T cells sorted from spleen or lymph node cells, obtained before transplant. This clonotype originated in a human donor who was the organ donor for an intestinal transplant. The CDR3 here reads CASSVDSMGTQYF. The nucleotide sequence reads TGTGCCAGCAGCGTAGACTCTATGGGGACCCAGTACTTC.